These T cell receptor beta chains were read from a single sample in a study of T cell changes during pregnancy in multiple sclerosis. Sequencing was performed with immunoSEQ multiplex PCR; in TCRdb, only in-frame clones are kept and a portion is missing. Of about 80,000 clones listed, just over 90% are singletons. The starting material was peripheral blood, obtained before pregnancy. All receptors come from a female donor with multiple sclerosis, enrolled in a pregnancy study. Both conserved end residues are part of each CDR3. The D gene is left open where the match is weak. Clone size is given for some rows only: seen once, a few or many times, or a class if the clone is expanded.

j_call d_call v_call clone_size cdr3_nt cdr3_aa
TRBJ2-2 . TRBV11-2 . TGTGCCAGCAGGCTCACAGGGTACACCGGGGAGCTGTTTTTT CASRLTGYTGELFF
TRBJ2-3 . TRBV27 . TGTGCCAGCAGTATGGGGGGAGTACCAGATACGCAGTATTTT CASSMGGVPDTQYF
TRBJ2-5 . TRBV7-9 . TGTGCCAGCAGCTTAGATCCTATACCCCAAGAGACCCAGTACTTC CASSLDPIPQETQYF
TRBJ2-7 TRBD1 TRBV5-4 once TGTGCCAGCAGTTCCCTAGGGGGCTCCGGCTCCTACGAGCAGTACTTC CASSSLGGSGSYEQYF
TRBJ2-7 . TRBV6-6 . TGTGCCAGCAGCCCTACCTACGAGCAGTACTTC CASSPTYEQYF
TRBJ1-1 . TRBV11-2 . TGTGCCAGCAGCCCCCCTCCCCAGTCGCTGAACACTGAAGCTTTCTTT CASSPPPQSLNTEAFF
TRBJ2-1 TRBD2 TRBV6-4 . TGTGCCAGCAGTCCCCGGACTAGCGCGAGTGAGCAGTTCTTC CASSPRTSASEQFF
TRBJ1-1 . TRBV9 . TGTGCCAGCAGCCCCGTAGGGGCGTACACTGAAGCTTTCTTT CASSPVGAYTEAFF
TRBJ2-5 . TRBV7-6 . TGTGCCAGCAGCGCCACAACCAAAGAGACCCAGTACTTC CASSATTKETQYF
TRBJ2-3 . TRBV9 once TGTGCCAGCAGCGTAGCTCGACTAGTATCAGATACGCAGTATTTT CASSVARLVSDTQYF
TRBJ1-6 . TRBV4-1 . TGCGCCAGCAGCCAAGATCCGGCCCAGGCAAATAATTCACCCCTCCACTTT CASSQDPAQANNSPLHF
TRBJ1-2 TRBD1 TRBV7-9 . TGTGCCAGCAGCAAAAGGGACAGGGGAGGCGGCTACACCTTC CASSKRDRGGGYTF
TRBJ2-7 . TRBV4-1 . TGCGCCAGCAGCCAAGTTTGGCAAGAGGCCCACGAGCAGTACTTC CASSQVWQEAHEQYF
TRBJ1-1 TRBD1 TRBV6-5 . TGTGCCAGCAGCCTCGGGACAGCCACTGAAGCTTTCTTT CASSLGTATEAFF
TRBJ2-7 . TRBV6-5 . TGTGCCAGCAGTTACTCGAAACTCTACGAGCAGTACTTC CASSYSKLYEQYF
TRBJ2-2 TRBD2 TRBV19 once TGTGCCAGTAGTACCATAGCGGGGGGCGGATCGACGTTTTTT CASSTIAGGGSTFF
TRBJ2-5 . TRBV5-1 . TGCGCCAGCAGCTTGAGTTTAGGGGGAGAGACCCAGTACTTC CASSLSLGGETQYF
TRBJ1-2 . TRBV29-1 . TGCAGCGCCGGGGAGACGGCATCTTCTAACTATGGCTACACCTTC CSAGETASSNYGYTF
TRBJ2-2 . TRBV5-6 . TGTGCCAGCAGCCGGTCTCGCGCTAACACCGGGGAGCTGTTTTTT CASSRSRANTGELFF
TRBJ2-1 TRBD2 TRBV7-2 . TGTGCCAGCAGCCTAGGAACGATTAGCGGGAAAAGCTCCTACAATGAGCAGTTCTTC CASSLGTISGKSSYNEQFF
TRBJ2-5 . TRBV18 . TGTGCCAGCTCACCACCCAGGGTTGTCTGGCGAAAAGAGACCCAGTACTTC CASSPPRVVWRKETQYF
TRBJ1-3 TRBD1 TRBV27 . TGTGCCAGCAGTTTGACAGGGGGGATCTCTGGAAACACCATATATTTT CASSLTGGISGNTIYF
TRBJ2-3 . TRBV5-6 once TGTGCCAGCAGCCGGACTGATACGCAGTATTTT CASSRTDTQYF
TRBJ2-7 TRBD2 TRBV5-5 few TGTGCCAGCAGCTCGCGACTAGCGGGACCCTACGAGCAGTACTTC CASSSRLAGPYEQYF
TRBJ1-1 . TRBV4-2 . TGTGCCAGCAGCCAGGCGGGGGCGAACACTGAAGCTTTCTTT CASSQAGANTEAFF
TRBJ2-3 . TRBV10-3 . TGTGCCATCAGGGTACAAGATACGCAGTATTTT CAIRVQDTQYF
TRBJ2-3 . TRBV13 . TGTGCCAGCAGCTCTAGCACAGATACGCAGTATTTT CASSSSTDTQYF
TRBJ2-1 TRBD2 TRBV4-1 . TGCGCCAGCAGCCATCGGGGGGGCAGTCCCAATGAGCAGTTCTTC CASSHRGGSPNEQFF
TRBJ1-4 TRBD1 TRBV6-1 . TGTGCCAGCAGAGTCGACAGGGCAGGGAATGAAAAACTGTTTTTT CASRVDRAGNEKLFF
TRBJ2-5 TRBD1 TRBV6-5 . TGTGCCAGCAGTTACTCCGGGACAGGGAACAAAGAGACCCAGTACTTC CASSYSGTGNKETQYF